This T cell receptor beta chain was captured in a study of shared clonotypes between healthy human individuals. Using immunoSEQ multiplex PCR, the repertoire was profiled, and TCRdb retains in-frame clones only, with some absent. Of about 2.3 million clones in the sample, approximately 93% were seen once. The length of the CDR3 is 16 residues. V gave up 0 bases and J gave up 4 bases; unmatched junction bases: 7. Germline V gene lookup returns CDR1 MGHRA and CDR2 YSYEKL. Findings and limits, study-wide: Large sequencing depth failed to make sorted-subset sequencing complete, rarefaction showed.

As concerns this clone: Its antigen is as yet unknown.

The donors were all Caucasian adults (living in Nashville, Tennessee). The chain couples TRBV4-1 to TRBJ2-7, with 9 nucleotides matching TRBD2. The sequence came from a man aged 18 to 35 in good health. Some clones in this sample may be carry-over from other donors' samples. Sample: naive CD4+ T cells from PBMCs. This sample's subset: CD45RA+ positively selected. As DNA, the CDR3 is TGCGCCAGCAGCCAAGATAGGCCTAGCGGGATGTACGAGCAGTACTTC. Translated: CASSQDRPSGMYEQYF.